The entry below describes one T cell receptor (beta chain). What this receptor recognizes is not known. The record has no base qualities; no much larger clone is one base away. The library relied on the immunoSEQ multiplex PCR assay. The multiplex PCR relied on a mix of 60 forward primers for TCR Vbeta segments and 13 reverse primers for TCR Jbeta segments. Amplification of the CDR3 region of rearranged TCR beta genes was performed with a multiplex PCR assay on genomic DNA. Amplified TCR beta libraries were sequenced as 87-base-pair reads on the Illumina HiSeq System. On the authors' methods: Across the roughly 600 repertoires, a later analysis counted approximately 75 million unique TCR beta chains, 9.5 million to 12 million of which were shared by at least two donors. To remove PCR and sequencing errors, raw reads were error-corrected and collapsed into unique sequences using a nearest-neighbor algorithm that merged closely related sequences. To assign V, D and J gene segments, CDR3 sequences were aligned to IMGT reference sequences. For a sequence to be retained, a match of at least six nucleotides to both a V gene segment and a J gene segment was required. A rearrangement was called productive if the CDR3 had no stop codons and remained in frame with V and J, and every other rearrangement was called non-productive. Following IMGT convention, CDR3 was defined as the stretch from the second conserved V-encoded cysteine up to the conserved J-encoded phenylalanine. In an earlier analysis of approximately 500 of the donors, sequences lacking an unambiguous match to a single V gene segment were excluded. An earlier analysis of a few hundred of the donors classified V segments as functional when productive rearrangements were above 56.7% and as segregating when the standard deviation between donors was above 5%. A statistical classification framework was developed to diagnose cytomegalovirus status using the catalog of TCR beta chain sequences. In a later analysis, TCR nucleotide sequences were compared against IMGT/GENE-DB human TR gene sequences so that V and J genes could be assigned. A later analysis assigned CDR3 sequences and most-parsimonious VDJ recombination scenarios with the TCRdist pipeline. In a later analysis, every TCR beta chain was defined by the combination of its CDR3 amino acid sequence and its V-gene family, and reads without a unique V-gene family were dropped. A later analysis removed 600 or so highly shared, low-generation-probability nucleotide sequences to deal with suspected cross-contamination and a sequencing artifact. A later analysis calculated a clonal expansion index for each public chain from normalized within-repertoire ranks of inferred template counts. Generation probabilities in a later analysis came from a VDJ recombination model fitted to out-of-frame rearrangements, and those results were checked against IGoR. Hypergeometric tests were used in a later analysis to score TCR-TCR, TCR-HLA and TCR-CMV co-occurrence, with a repertoire-size bias correction applied to the TCR pairs. False discovery rates were estimated in a later analysis by permuting HLA or CMV assignments 20 times. In a later analysis, co-occurring TCRs were grouped using DBSCAN, with TCRdist sequence similarity added in when clustering inside HLA-allele-positive subsets. Repertoires with fewer than 30,000 or more than 120,000 public chains, plus five repertoires with anomalous nucleotide sharing, were excluded from co-occurrence clustering. The table comes from immuneACCESS by way of TCRdb, which keeps in-frame sequences with V and J called. Part of the clones is missing from these tables; in studies checked, under half for an unresolved V gene and the rest for unknown reasons. That table supplies the V and J calls and clone size; D and trimming were determined from the DNA. The sample profile shows about 200,000 clones; over 75% of them were found once. The ten largest account for about 2.8% of the sample.

These data belong to a study of cytomegalovirus exposure and HLA in healthy donors (dated by TCRdb to about 2017). Concerning the study at large: An earlier analysis of some 550 of the donors reported 250 to 300 Gb of sequence data and some 100 million unique TCR beta sequences from 190 million or so T cells. About 280 gigabases of sequencing data and 70 million to 100 million unique TCR sequences were included in an early release covering roughly 600 HLA-typed donors. Of the approximately 400 genotyped donors, over 80% were placed in the genetic ancestry cluster associated with self-reported Caucasian donors. The study aimed to test whether signatures of past pathogen exposure could be identified by cataloging public T cell receptors. Using immunosequencing, the study profiled T cell repertoires from 666 subjects and related those repertoires to cytomegalovirus serostatus. A separate validation cohort of approximately 130 different subjects was used in addition to the 666-subject first cohort. High-throughput TCR immunosequencing, statistical association of individual TCRs with disease status, and machine learning were combined to predict cytomegalovirus infection status. A later analysis re-analyzed previously published TCR beta repertoires from 550 to 700 donors and added high-resolution HLA genotyping to study TCR occurrence patterns. The later analysis used no new phenotypic data to find candidate immune exposures, relying instead on TCR beta sequences and their occurrence across donors. An earlier analysis of 587 of the donors used high-throughput TCR beta sequencing to judge whether each TCR beta V gene segment behaved as functional or pseudogenic. Donor age, sex, ethnicity and CMV serostatus were compiled alongside the repertoire data. A later genetic analysis took genome-wide SNP genotypes for about 55% of the 666 donors and used that subset as a discovery cohort. All discovery cohort repertoires had been generated on a single sequencing platform. Class I and class II HLA loci were covered by the typing at four-digit resolution. The number of typed donors differed by locus: roughly 629-640 for A, B, C, DRB1 and DQB1; approximately 540 for DQA1; fewer than 610 for DPA1; and 400 to 480 for DPB1. A handful of DR-DQ haplotypes were handled as single units for association and clustering because linkage in the cohort was strong. On average, around 200,000 unique TCR beta nucleotide sequences were sequenced per donor among more than 350 genotyped donors of the cohort, with around 19% of those sequences being non-productive. Findings and caveats that apply to the study as a whole: The study gave a list of over 150 TCR beta chains associated with cytomegalovirus. Compared with equally common non-associated chains, HLA-associated TCR beta chains in a later analysis were more clonally expanded and had lower generation probabilities. Assigning TCR associations to individual alleles was difficult when HLA alleles, especially DR and DQ, strongly co-occurred. In a later genetic analysis, fewer N-insertions in productive TCRs were reported among donors in an Asian-associated ancestry cluster than the roughly 640-donor mean. V-gene and J-gene trimming of TCR beta chains was associated with a missense DCLRE1C variant in a later genetic analysis, and the association was replicated in an independent cohort. Linkage disequilibrium might explain the correlated functional status among segregating V segments, but an unknown experimental factor could not be excluded. Because the 87-base-pair reads could not distinguish some IMGT-functional V segments, including TRBV6-2 and TRBV6-3, those segments were excluded. Immune exposure information for the cohort was limited to CMV serostatus. In a later analysis, several top co-occurrence clusters were reported to appear linked to parvovirus B19, influenza, CMV and Epstein-Barr virus. At a false discovery rate of 0.05, a later analysis linked 15,000 to 20,000 TCR beta sequences to specific HLA alleles. According to a later analysis, most CMV-associated TCR beta chains appeared to be HLA-restricted, and the HLA associations seemed to be driven largely by CMV exposure. A further reported finding was that TCR beta sequences accurately predicted the HLA-A and HLA-B alleles for most subjects in the first cohort. HLA typing was unavailable for some donors at each locus, so association tests used only the typed subset. A later analysis found that TCR association rates varied across HLA loci, with DRB1 alleles showing the most associated TCRs and HLA-C alleles the fewest. The authors suggested that the approach could potentially be generalized to other disease states and immunological phenotypes. Because counts were too low, around 17 rarely observed V segments, including chromosome 9 orphons, were left out of the earlier analysis of some 600 of the donors. The cohort was sequenced for TCR beta chains only, and without alpha or paired-chain data the features that could be detected were limited. In vitro tests confirmed that three of the cytomegalovirus-associated TCR beta chains recognize cytomegalovirus antigens. In both the original and validation cohorts, the classifier was reported to diagnose cytomegalovirus status with high specificity and sensitivity. The presence/absence analyses assumed that sequencing depth was roughly uniform across donors, and that assumption may not be true. The sequencing pipeline was judged likely to have produced a cluster of highly shared sequence variants as a technical artifact. Across donors, most TCR sequences were observed very rarely, whereas some public TCRs were present in many individuals. In an earlier analysis of around 600 of the donors, most TCR beta V segments were observed in productive rearrangements about 87% or about 30% of the time, broadly matching IMGT annotations.

The CDR3 goes from the cysteine to the phenylalanine over 18 residues. Kept here is only the CDR3 DNA, which spans 54 bases and is read in frame from base 1. CDR1 and CDR2 were assigned from the germline V gene as SGHTA and FQGNSA. The germline V end is reduced by 6 bases and the J end by 1 base; junction bases left unmatched: 12. In total, around 600 healthy bone marrow donors made up the cohort. At the time of sampling, all cohort members were nominally healthy, though unrecorded immune exposures were likely present. The donor tested CMV seronegative and was one of the 352 seronegative cohort members. Every donor gave a peripheral blood sample, and the peripheral blood mononuclear cells from that sample were used for TCR beta sequencing. The Qiagen DNeasy Blood Extraction Kit was used to extract genomic DNA from the blood cell samples.

The sequenced material came from PBMCs. This TCR was sampled from a woman aged 25 to 39 in good health and CMV-seronegative. The sequence links TRBV7-2 to TRBJ2-1, and 10 junctional nucleotides match TRBD2. The bases are TGTGCCAGCAGGCAAACTCTAGCGGGAGATGGGTCCTACAATGAGCAGTTCTTC. Its protein reads: CASRQTLAGDGSYNEQFF.